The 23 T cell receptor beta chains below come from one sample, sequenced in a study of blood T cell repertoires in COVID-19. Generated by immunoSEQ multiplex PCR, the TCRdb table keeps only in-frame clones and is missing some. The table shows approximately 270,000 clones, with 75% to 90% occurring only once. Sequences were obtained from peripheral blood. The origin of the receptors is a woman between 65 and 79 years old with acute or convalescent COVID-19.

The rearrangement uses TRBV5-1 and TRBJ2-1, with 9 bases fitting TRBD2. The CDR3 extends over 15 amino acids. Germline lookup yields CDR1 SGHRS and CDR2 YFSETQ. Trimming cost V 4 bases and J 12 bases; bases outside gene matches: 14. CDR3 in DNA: TGCGCCAGCAGCCCGGGACTAGCCGCAAGCGGTTGGCAGTTCTTC. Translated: CASSPGLAASGWQFF.

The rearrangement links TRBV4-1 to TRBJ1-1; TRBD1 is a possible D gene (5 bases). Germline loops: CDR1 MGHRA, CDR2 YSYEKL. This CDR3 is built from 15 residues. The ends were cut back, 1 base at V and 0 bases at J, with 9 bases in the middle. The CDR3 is CASSQGAGLNTEAFF. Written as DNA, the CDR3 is TGCGCCAGCAGCCAAGGCGCAGGGCTGAACACTGAAGCTTTCTTT.

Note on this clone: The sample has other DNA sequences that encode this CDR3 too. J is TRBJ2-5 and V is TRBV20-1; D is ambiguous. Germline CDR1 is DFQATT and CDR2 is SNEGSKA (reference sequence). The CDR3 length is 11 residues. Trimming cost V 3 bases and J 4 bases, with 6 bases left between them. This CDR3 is CSASLAETQYF. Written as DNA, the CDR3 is TGCAGTGCTAGCCTGGCAGAGACCCAGTACTTC.

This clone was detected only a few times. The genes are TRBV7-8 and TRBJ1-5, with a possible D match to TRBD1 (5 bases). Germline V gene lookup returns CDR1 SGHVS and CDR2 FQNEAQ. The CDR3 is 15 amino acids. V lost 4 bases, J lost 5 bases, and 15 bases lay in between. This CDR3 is CASSSLRQPDQPQHF. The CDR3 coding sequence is TGTGCCAGCAGCTCTTTAAGACAGCCAGATCAGCCCCAGCATTTT.

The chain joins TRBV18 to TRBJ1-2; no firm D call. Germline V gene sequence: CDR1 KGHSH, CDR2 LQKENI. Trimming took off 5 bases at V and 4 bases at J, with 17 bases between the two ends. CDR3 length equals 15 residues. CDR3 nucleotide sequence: TGTGCCAGCTCAGGCCTGAGGGAGTTCTCCTATGGCTACACCTTC. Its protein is CASSGLREFSYGYTF. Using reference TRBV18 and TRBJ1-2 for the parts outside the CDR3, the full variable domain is NAGVMQNPRHLVRRRGQEARLRCSPMKGHSHVYWYRQLPEEGLKFMVYLQKENIIDESGMPKERFSAEFPKEGPSILRIQQVVRGDSAAYFCASSGLREFSYGYTFGSGTRLTVV.

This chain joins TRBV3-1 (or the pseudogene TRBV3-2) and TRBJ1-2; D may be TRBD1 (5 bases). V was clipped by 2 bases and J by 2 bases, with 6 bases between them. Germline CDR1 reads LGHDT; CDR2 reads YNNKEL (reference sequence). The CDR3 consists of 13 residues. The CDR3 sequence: CASSQTGNYGYTF. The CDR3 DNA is TGTGCCAGCAGCCAAACAGGCAACTATGGCTACACCTTC.

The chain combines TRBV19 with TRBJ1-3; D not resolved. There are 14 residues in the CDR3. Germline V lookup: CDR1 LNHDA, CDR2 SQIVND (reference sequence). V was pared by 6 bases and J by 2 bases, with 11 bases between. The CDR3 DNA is TGTGCCAGTAGCGTGAGTCTCCCTGGAAACACCATATATTTT. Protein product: CASSVSLPGNTIYF.

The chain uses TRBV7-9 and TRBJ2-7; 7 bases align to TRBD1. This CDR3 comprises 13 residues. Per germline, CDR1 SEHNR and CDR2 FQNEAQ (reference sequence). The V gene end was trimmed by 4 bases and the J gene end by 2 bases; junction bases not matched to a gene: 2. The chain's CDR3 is CASSWGQPYEQYF. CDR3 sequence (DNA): TGTGCCAGCAGCTGGGGACAGCCCTACGAGCAGTACTTC.

CDR3 sequence reads: CASKGGGADGNTIYF. The CDR3 DNA sequence: TGTGCCAGCAAAGGGGGGGGCGCGGATGGAAACACCATATATTTT. The chain carries TRBV6-5 and TRBJ1-3, with a weak D call TRBD1 (6 bases). From germline, CDR1 is MNHEY and CDR2 SVGAGI. The CDR3 covers 15 residues. V was shortened by 7 bases and J by 3 bases, with 16 bases between the two germline ends.

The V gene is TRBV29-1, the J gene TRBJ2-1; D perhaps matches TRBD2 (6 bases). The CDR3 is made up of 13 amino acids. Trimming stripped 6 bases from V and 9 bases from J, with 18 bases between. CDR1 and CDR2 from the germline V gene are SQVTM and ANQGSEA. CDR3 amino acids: CSVDLQTRSEQFF. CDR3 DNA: TGCAGCGTCGACCTTCAGACTAGATCTGAGCAGTTCTTC.

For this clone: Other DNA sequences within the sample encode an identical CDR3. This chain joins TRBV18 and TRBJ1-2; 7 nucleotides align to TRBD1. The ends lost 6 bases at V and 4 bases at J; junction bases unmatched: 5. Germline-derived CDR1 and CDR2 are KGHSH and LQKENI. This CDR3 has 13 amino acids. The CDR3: CASSPDRSYGYTF. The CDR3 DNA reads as TGTGCCAGCTCTCCGGACAGGTCCTATGGCTACACCTTC.

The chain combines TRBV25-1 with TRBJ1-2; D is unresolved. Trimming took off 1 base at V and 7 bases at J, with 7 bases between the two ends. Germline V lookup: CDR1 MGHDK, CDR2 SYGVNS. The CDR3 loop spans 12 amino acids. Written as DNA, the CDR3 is TGTGCCAGCAGTGAATCCATGGCTGGCTACACCTTC. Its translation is CASSESMAGYTF.

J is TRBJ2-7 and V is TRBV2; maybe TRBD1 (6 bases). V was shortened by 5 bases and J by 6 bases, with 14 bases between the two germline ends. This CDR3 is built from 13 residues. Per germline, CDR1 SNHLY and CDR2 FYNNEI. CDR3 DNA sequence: TGTGCCAGCAGTATACAGGGTATTAGCGAGCAGTACTTC. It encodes CASSIQGISEQYF.

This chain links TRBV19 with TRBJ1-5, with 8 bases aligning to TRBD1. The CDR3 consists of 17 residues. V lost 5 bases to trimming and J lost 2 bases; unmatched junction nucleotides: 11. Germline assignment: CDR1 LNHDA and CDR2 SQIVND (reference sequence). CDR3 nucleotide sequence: TGTGCCAGTAGTCCCCGACAGGGGCGATCCGGCAATCAGCCCCAGCATTTT. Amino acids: CASSPRQGRSGNQPQHF.

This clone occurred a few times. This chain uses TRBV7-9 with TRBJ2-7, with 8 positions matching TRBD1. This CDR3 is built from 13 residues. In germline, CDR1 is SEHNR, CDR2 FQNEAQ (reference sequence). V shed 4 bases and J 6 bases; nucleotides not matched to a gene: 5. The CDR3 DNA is TGTGCCAGCAGCTCGATGACAGGGGCCGAGCAGTACTTC. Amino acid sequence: CASSSMTGAEQYF. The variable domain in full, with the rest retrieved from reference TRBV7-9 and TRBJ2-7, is DTGVSQNPRHKITKRGQNVTFRCDPISEHNRLYWYRQTLGQGPEFLTYFQNEAQLEKSRLLSDRFSAERPKGSFSTLEIQRTEQGDSAMYLCASSSMTGAEQYFGPGTRLTVT.

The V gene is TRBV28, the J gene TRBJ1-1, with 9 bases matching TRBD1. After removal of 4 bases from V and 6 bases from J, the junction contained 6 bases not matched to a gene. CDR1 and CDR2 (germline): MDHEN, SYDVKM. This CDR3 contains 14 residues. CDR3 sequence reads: CASSSTGGQAEAFF. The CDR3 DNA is TGTGCCAGCAGTTCTACAGGGGGCCAGGCTGAAGCTTTCTTT.

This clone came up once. The CDR3 bases are TGCGCCAGCAGCTTGGGATCGGGAGCTAACTATGGCTACACCTTC. The encoded protein is CASSLGSGANYGYTF. The V gene is TRBV5-1, the J gene TRBJ1-2; D gene uncertain. V lost 0 bases to trimming and J lost 0 bases, with 9 bases between them. This CDR3 spans 15 amino acids. Germline CDR1 is SGHRS and CDR2 is YFSETQ.

This CDR3 is CASSPPNGGDNSPLHF. The CDR3, as DNA: TGTGCCAGCTCACCACCCAATGGAGGGGATAATTCACCCCTCCACTTT. This chain joins TRBV18 and TRBJ1-6, with a possible D match to TRBD1 (5 bases). Trimming stripped 0 bases from V and 5 bases from J, with 11 bases between. CDR1 and CDR2 from the germline V gene are KGHSH and LQKENI. This CDR3 region has 16 residues.

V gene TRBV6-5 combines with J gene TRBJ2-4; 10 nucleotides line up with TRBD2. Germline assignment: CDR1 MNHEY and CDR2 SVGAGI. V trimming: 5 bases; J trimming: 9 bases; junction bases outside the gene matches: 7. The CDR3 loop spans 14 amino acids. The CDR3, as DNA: TGTGCCAGCAGTACGAGCGGGGGGGCCGTCATTCAGTACTTC. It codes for CASSTSGGAVIQYF.

The DNA of the CDR3 is TGTGCCAGCAGAGGGCAGGGTGCCTCACCCCTCCACTTT. It is translated as CASRGQGASPLHF. The chain carries TRBV27 and TRBJ1-6; weak D call: TRBD1 (5 bases). The germline CDR1 and CDR2 sequences are MNHEY and SMNVEV (reference sequence). Trimming cost V 6 bases and J 10 bases, with 13 bases left between them. The CDR3 length is 13 residues.

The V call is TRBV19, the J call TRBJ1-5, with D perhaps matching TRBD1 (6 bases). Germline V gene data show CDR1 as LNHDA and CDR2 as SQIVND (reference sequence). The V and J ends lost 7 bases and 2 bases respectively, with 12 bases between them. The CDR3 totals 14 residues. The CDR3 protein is CASKQRQGNQPQHF. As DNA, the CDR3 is TGTGCCAGTAAACAAAGACAGGGCAATCAGCCCCAGCATTTT.

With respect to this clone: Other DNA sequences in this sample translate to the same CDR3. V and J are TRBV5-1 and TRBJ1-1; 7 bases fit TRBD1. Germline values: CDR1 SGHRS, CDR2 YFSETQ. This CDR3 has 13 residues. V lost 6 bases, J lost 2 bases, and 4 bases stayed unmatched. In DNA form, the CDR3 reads TGCGCCAGCAAGACAGGGACCAACACTGAAGCTTTCTTT. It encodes CASKTGTNTEAFF.

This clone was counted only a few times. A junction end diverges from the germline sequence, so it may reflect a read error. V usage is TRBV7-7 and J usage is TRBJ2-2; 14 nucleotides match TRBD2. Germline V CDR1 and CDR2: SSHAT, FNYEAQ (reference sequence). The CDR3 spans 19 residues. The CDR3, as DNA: TGTGCTAGCAGCTTAAACCCGGTGGGACTAGCGGGGGTACACGGGGAGCTGTTTTTT. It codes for CASSLNPVGLAGVHGELFF.